One T cell receptor beta chain is described in this entry. Its antigen is not identified. This sample was taken from a study of OX40 agonist ivuxolimab in advanced cancers. The wider study: While on treatment, patients had intravenous ivuxolimab at 0.01 to 10 mg/kg every 2 weeks. Patients with hepatocellular carcinoma, melanoma, renal cell or head and neck cancer made up the dose-escalation patients.

Study outcomes and limitations: Partial responders at 0.1-3.0 mg/kg had among the lowest clonal expansion.

No patient had autoimmune disease or received systemic immunosuppression. The CDR3 is 16 residues long. Per the germline V gene, CDR1 is MGHRA and CDR2 is YSYEKL. Trimming cost V 2 bases and J 5 bases, with 18 bases left between them. This table comes from immunoSEQ multiplex PCR, and its TCRdb copy is limited to in-frame clones, with some not included. The sample consists of roughly 46,000 clones, roughly 90% of them appearing once. The chain recombines TRBV4-1 with TRBJ1-2; D uncertain. Specimen: CD4+ or CD8+ T cells sorted from blood, collected in a trial of the OX40 agonist ivuxolimab. The TCR originated in an adult with an advanced solid tumor such as melanoma, head and neck, liver or kidney cancer. CDR3 residues: CASSQLRLGRKYGYTF. The CDR3 DNA sequence: TGCGCCAGCAGCCAATTGAGGCTGGGGAGGAAGTATGGCTACACCTTC.